The rows below give T cell receptor beta chains drawn from one sample of a study of blood T cell repertoires in COVID-19. Using immunoSEQ multiplex PCR, the repertoire was profiled, and TCRdb retains in-frame clones only, with some absent. The sample records some 83,000 clones, less than 90% being singletons. The sample taken for sequencing was peripheral blood. The receptors were gathered from a man aged 55 to 70 with active or convalescent COVID-19. Both conserved end residues are part of each CDR3. Each record gives: J gene, V gene, clone size, D gene, CDR3 protein, CDR3 DNA. The D gene is left open where the match is weak. Clone sizes are given selectively: once, few, many, or a class where the clone is expanded.

j_call: TRBJ2-7; v_call: TRBV5-8; clone_size: once; d_call: .; cdr3_aa: CASSRERFAEQYF; cdr3_nt: TGTGCCAGCAGCCGAGAGAGGTTTGCCGAGCAGTACTTC
j_call: TRBJ2-2; v_call: TRBV18; clone_size: .; d_call: TRBD2; cdr3_aa: CASSPSASGDTGELFF; cdr3_nt: TGTGCCAGCTCACCTAGCGCTAGCGGGGACACCGGGGAGCTGTTTTTT
j_call: TRBJ2-3; v_call: TRBV6-1; clone_size: .; d_call: TRBD2; cdr3_aa: CASSATTLTSGGAGTDTQYF; cdr3_nt: TGTGCCAGCAGTGCCACAACATTGACTAGCGGGGGGGCGGGTACAGATACGCAGTATTTT
j_call: TRBJ1-1; v_call: TRBV11-2; clone_size: .; d_call: .; cdr3_aa: CASSPRIEAFF; cdr3_nt: TGTGCCAGCAGCCCCCGTATTGAAGCTTTCTTT
j_call: TRBJ2-5; v_call: TRBV7-6; clone_size: .; d_call: TRBD2; cdr3_aa: CASSLAGGQETQYF; cdr3_nt: TGTGCCAGCAGCCTAGCGGGGGGGCAAGAGACCCAGTACTTC
j_call: TRBJ2-3; v_call: TRBV24-1; clone_size: few; d_call: TRBD2; cdr3_aa: CATSDKHVHLAGGHYSTDTQYF; cdr3_nt: TGTGCCACCAGTGATAAACACGTCCACCTAGCGGGGGGGCACTATAGCACAGATACGCAGTATTTT
j_call: TRBJ2-7; v_call: TRBV4-2; clone_size: .; d_call: .; cdr3_aa: CASSQVGVYEQYF; cdr3_nt: TGTGCCAGCAGCCAAGTGGGAGTATACGAGCAGTACTTC
j_call: TRBJ2-5; v_call: TRBV7-7; clone_size: few; d_call: TRBD2; cdr3_aa: CASSSATSPQETQYF; cdr3_nt: TGTGCTAGCAGCTCCGCGACTAGCCCCCAAGAGACCCAGTACTTC
j_call: TRBJ2-5; v_call: TRBV4-3; clone_size: .; d_call: .; cdr3_aa: CASSHQVDYQETQYF; cdr3_nt: TGCGCCAGCAGCCACCAGGTGGACTACCAAGAGACCCAGTACTTC
j_call: TRBJ1-3; v_call: TRBV6-5; clone_size: .; d_call: .; cdr3_aa: CAGSTPHRNTIYF; cdr3_nt: TGTGCCGGCAGCACCCCTCACAGAAACACCATATATTTT
j_call: TRBJ1-1; v_call: TRBV19; clone_size: .; d_call: .; cdr3_aa: CASSPLTGVRTEAFF; cdr3_nt: TGTGCCAGTAGTCCGCTGACAGGAGTGAGGACTGAAGCTTTCTTT
j_call: TRBJ2-5; v_call: TRBV2; clone_size: .; d_call: TRBD2; cdr3_aa: CASRGLAGVGGEETQYF; cdr3_nt: TGTGCCAGCAGAGGGCTAGCGGGGGTTGGAGGCGAAGAGACCCAGTACTTC
j_call: TRBJ2-7; v_call: TRBV23-1; clone_size: few; d_call: .; cdr3_aa: CASSPEDSGLGPYEQYF; cdr3_nt: TGCGCCAGCAGTCCCGAGGACTCGGGCCTAGGTCCATACGAGCAGTACTTC
j_call: TRBJ2-1; v_call: TRBV7-2; clone_size: .; d_call: TRBD1; cdr3_aa: CASSLDRGSYNEQFF; cdr3_nt: TGTGCCAGCAGCCTGGACAGGGGCTCCTACAATGAGCAGTTCTTC
j_call: TRBJ2-1; v_call: TRBV5-1; clone_size: .; d_call: TRBD2; cdr3_aa: CASGLADSYNEQFF; cdr3_nt: TGCGCCAGCGGACTAGCGGACTCCTACAATGAGCAGTTCTTC
j_call: TRBJ2-2; v_call: TRBV5-5; clone_size: once; d_call: .; cdr3_aa: CASSPQLTGNTGELFF; cdr3_nt: TGTGCCAGCAGCCCGCAGTTGACAGGGAACACCGGGGAGCTGTTTTTT
j_call: TRBJ2-2; v_call: TRBV5-4; clone_size: once; d_call: TRBD1; cdr3_aa: CASSRVLRQGSGELFF; cdr3_nt: TGTGCCAGCAGCCGAGTACTAAGACAGGGGTCCGGGGAGCTGTTTTTT
j_call: TRBJ2-1; v_call: TRBV5-1; clone_size: .; d_call: TRBD2; cdr3_aa: CASSFLLAGGVYNEQFF; cdr3_nt: TGCGCCAGCAGCTTCTTACTAGCGGGGGGCGTCTACAATGAGCAGTTCTTC
j_call: TRBJ2-1; v_call: TRBV7-2; clone_size: .; d_call: TRBD1; cdr3_aa: CASSPWSRGRDNEQFF; cdr3_nt: TGTGCCAGCAGCCCCTGGAGCAGGGGGCGCGACAATGAGCAGTTCTTC
j_call: TRBJ2-5; v_call: TRBV5-1; clone_size: .; d_call: TRBD1; cdr3_aa: CASSDGQGGETQYF; cdr3_nt: TGCGCCAGCAGCGACGGACAGGGGGGAGAGACCCAGTACTTC
j_call: TRBJ2-1; v_call: TRBV9; clone_size: few; d_call: TRBD2; cdr3_aa: CASSAVTSGGYNEQFF; cdr3_nt: TGTGCCAGCAGCGCCGTGACTAGCGGGGGATACAATGAGCAGTTCTTC
j_call: TRBJ1-1; v_call: TRBV21-1; clone_size: .; d_call: .; cdr3_aa: CASSKRRTEVGTNMNTEAFF; cdr3_nt: TGTGCCAGCAGCAAAAGGAGGACAGAAGTGGGGACAAACATGAACACTGAAGCTTTCTTT
j_call: TRBJ1-1; v_call: TRBV7-8; clone_size: once; d_call: .; cdr3_aa: CASSLKSGENTEAFF; cdr3_nt: TGTGCCAGCAGCCTAAAATCGGGGGAGAACACTGAAGCTTTCTTT
j_call: TRBJ2-5; v_call: TRBV19; clone_size: .; d_call: TRBD2; cdr3_aa: CASSRDTSVGETQYF; cdr3_nt: TGTGCCAGTAGTAGGGATACTAGCGTCGGAGAGACCCAGTACTTC
j_call: TRBJ1-1; v_call: TRBV19; clone_size: .; d_call: .; cdr3_aa: CASLTVHEANTEAFF; cdr3_nt: TGTGCCAGTCTGACGGTTCACGAGGCGAACACTGAAGCTTTCTTT